This TCR beta chain was profiled in a study of glioma-infiltrating T cells after dendritic cell vaccination. Across the study: Dendritic cell vaccination trial patients had either newly diagnosed or recurrent glioblastoma.

Time point reported: after dendritic cell vaccination, including at tumor progression/relapse. Isocitrate dehydrogenase mutation was absent in all glioblastoma patients. The CDR3 has 15 amino acids. CDR1 and CDR2 (germline): SGHRS, YFSETQ. V trimming: 0 bases; J trimming: 6 bases; junction bases outside the gene matches: 6. Here immunoSEQ multiplex PCR was the method, and the copy in TCRdb shows in-frame clones only, minus some. The data contain roughly 88,000 clones, roughly four fifths of them seen just once; the ten biggest clones take up less than 2.5%. The chain is built from TRBV5-1 and TRBJ2-5, with TRBD1 matching 9 bases. This sample comprised blood, obtained after dendritic cell vaccination. This sequence was found in a human donor with glioblastoma. The CDR3 sequence: CASSLVPGQGQTQYF. The CDR3 DNA reads TGCGCCAGCAGCTTGGTACCGGGACAGGGTCAGACCCAGTACTTC.